This T cell receptor (beta chain) was sequenced during a study of control samples from healthy donors and cancer patients. Sequencing was performed with immunoSEQ multiplex PCR; in TCRdb, only in-frame clones are kept and a portion is missing. The data hold approximately 90,000 clones, with approximately 93% observed a single time. Input material: blood. The sequence was obtained from a woman in her thirties in good health.

CDR3 residues: CASSPRQGWEQYF. For the CDR3, the DNA is TGTGCCAGCTCACCGCGACAGGGTTGGGAGCAGTACTTC. The chain employs TRBV18 and TRBJ2-7, with 7 nucleotides matching TRBD1. CDR1 is KGHSH and CDR2 is LQKENI in the germline V gene. The V segment lost 3 bases and the J segment 7 bases; nucleotides outside the gene matches: 6. The CDR3 loop spans 13 amino acids.